This T cell receptor (beta chain) was identified in a study of OX40 agonist ivuxolimab in advanced cancers. Overall study results and limits: Expanded clones tended on average to be more numerous among CD8+ T cells than CD4+. At 0.1 to 3.0 mg/kg, CD4+ and CD8+ blood T cells expanded clonally by week 6.

As concerns this clone: Its antigen is undetermined.

Germline-derived CDR1 and CDR2 are SGHTA and FQGTGA. There are 17 residues in the CDR3. Trimming at V came to 5 bases and at J to 4 bases, leaving 6 bases not matched to a gene. Sequencing was performed with immunoSEQ multiplex PCR; in TCRdb, only in-frame clones are kept and a portion is missing. This table holds over 65,000 clones, roughly 84% found once. This rearrangement joins TRBV7-3 to TRBJ2-2, with 14 bases fitting TRBD2. This sequence originates from an adult with an advanced solid tumor such as melanoma, head and neck, liver or kidney cancer. The sample in question was CD4+ or CD8+ T cells sorted from blood, obtained in a trial of the OX40 agonist ivuxolimab. The CDR3 sequence: CASSATSGRVATGELFF. The CDR3 DNA follows: TGTGCCAGCAGCGCGACTAGCGGGAGGGTGGCCACCGGGGAGCTGTTTTTT.